A single sample is the source of the 9 T cell receptor beta chains below, sequenced in a study of tumor-infiltrating lymphocytes in localized non-small cell lung cancer. Clones were read by immunoSEQ multiplex PCR, and TCRdb kept only the in-frame ones, dropping some. Here the sample spans approximately 6,200 clones, over 60% being singletons. Source material: uninvolved lung tissue not adjacent to the tumor. Every receptor here comes from a human donor with non-small cell lung cancer.

The chain has TRBV5-6 and TRBJ2-3, with D perhaps matching TRBD2 (5 bases). This CDR3 region has 13 residues. Germline assignment: CDR1 SGHDT and CDR2 YYEEEE. V was trimmed by 7 bases and J by 4 bases, leaving 13 bases between them. The CDR3 loop reads CASAPDGADTQYF. CDR3 coding DNA: TGTGCCAGCGCCCCGGACGGGGCAGATACGCAGTATTTT.

The chain has TRBV21-1 and TRBJ2-7; the table assigns TRBD2, which was not confirmed against the DNA. TRBV21-1 is a listed pseudogene. There are 19 residues in the CDR3. The DNA of the CDR3 is TGTGCCAGCAGCCCCCAATTCGGACTAGCGTGGGGTAGCGCCTACGAGCAGTACTTC. Amino acid sequence: CASSPQFGLAWGSAYEQYF.

V gene TRBV19 combines with J gene TRBJ1-1, with no clear D. V dropped 4 bases and J dropped 2 bases, with 11 bases sitting between them. The CDR3 sequence is 14 residues long. CDR1 is LNHDA and CDR2 is SQIVND in the germline V gene (reference sequence). Written as DNA, the CDR3 is TGTGCCAGTAGTAGGGGAACAGCCAACACTGAAGCTTTCTTT. Translated, it gives CASSRGTANTEAFF. Full variable domain (rest looked up from reference TRBV19 and TRBJ1-1): DGGITQSPKYLFRKEGQNVTLSCEQNLNHDAMYWYRQDPGQGLRLIYYSQIVNDFQKGDIAEGYSVSREKKESFPLTVTSAQKNPTAFYLCASSRGTANTEAFFGQGTRLTVV.

This clone was detected only once. The rearrangement links TRBV19 to TRBJ1-4; D is possibly TRBD1 (5 bases). V was cut by 6 bases and J by 7 bases, with 12 bases left in between. Looked up from germline, CDR1 is LNHDA and CDR2 is SQIVND (reference sequence). The length of the CDR3 is 13 residues. CDR3 DNA: TGTGCCAGTAGCCGGGGAAGGGGTGAAAAACTGTTTTTT. It yields the protein CASSRGRGEKLFF.

For the CDR3, the DNA is TGTGCCAGCAAAGACCGCCTGCGGACCGGGGAGCTGTTTTTT. Translated, it gives CASKDRLRTGELFF. The chain employs TRBV28 and TRBJ2-2; D is unresolved. Trimming removed 7 bases from V and 5 bases from J, with 14 bases in between. The germline gives CDR1 MDHEN, CDR2 SYDVKM. The CDR3 runs 14 residues.

This clone was observed a handful of times. V and J are TRBV28 and TRBJ2-7; 8 bases align to TRBD2. This CDR3 is built from 14 residues. Germline V gene lookup returns CDR1 MDHEN and CDR2 SYDVKM. After removal of 8 bases from V and 4 bases from J, the junction contained 10 bases not matched to a gene. CDR3 amino acids: CASVPGLGRYEQYF. The CDR3 DNA sequence: TGTGCCAGCGTCCCGGGACTAGGGAGGTACGAGCAGTACTTC.

The chain joins TRBV9 to TRBJ2-7, with 13 bases lining up with TRBD2. There are 17 residues in the CDR3. Trimming removed 0 bases from V and 0 bases from J; junction bases left unmatched: 3. From germline, CDR1 is SGDLS and CDR2 YYNGEE. CDR3 sequence: CASSVGTSGSNSYEQYF. As DNA, the CDR3 is TGTGCCAGCAGCGTAGGGACTAGCGGGAGTAACTCCTACGAGCAGTACTTC.

This clone is categorized as hyperexpanded. The chain recombines TRBV30 with TRBJ1-2, with no clear D. V shed 1 base and J shed 3 bases, with 15 bases lying between them. There are 15 residues in the CDR3. CDR1 GTSNPN and CDR2 SVGIG come from the germline V gene (reference sequence). The DNA of the CDR3 is TGTGCCTGGAGTGAGAAGGCGAGTCGGGACTATGGCTACACCTTC. Protein product: CAWSEKASRDYGYTF.

This sequence joins TRBV6-1 and TRBJ1-1; TRBD1 might be the D (5 bases). The CDR3 sequence is 15 residues long. Germline CDR1 reads MNHNS; CDR2 reads SASEGT. With 6 bases removed from V and 1 base from J, the gap between germline ends came to 15 bases. CDR3 sequence (DNA): TGTGCCAGCAGATACCCCGAAACAGGGAACACTGAAGCTTTCTTT. Protein sequence: CASRYPETGNTEAFF.